These 19 T cell receptor beta chains were sequenced from one sample in a study of identical twins. TCRdb ran MiXCR on the 5' RACE reads and lists one entry per CDR3 protein. The repertoire holds under 300,000 distinct CDR3 sequences, with over 13% as singletons. Sequenced: memory (CD45RO+) T cells sorted from blood. The receptor source for this set is a woman aged 18-29 years in good health.

A few counts support this clonotype. The genes are TRBV29-1 and TRBJ2-5, with 8 bases identical to TRBD2. V lost 2 bases and J lost 5; bases outside the gene matches: 4. The CDR3 has 13 amino acids. Germline CDR1 is SQVTM and CDR2 is ANQGSEA. CDR3 coding DNA: TGCAGCGTTGAATTAGCGGGGTCGGAGACCCAGTACTTC. The encoded protein is CSVELAGSETQYF. Drawing the rest from reference TRBV29-1 and TRBJ2-5, the complete variable domain is SAVISQKPSRDICQRGTSLTIQCQVDSQVTMMFWYRQQPGQSLTLIATANQGSEATYESGFVIDKFPISRPNLTFSTLTVSNMSPEDSSIYLCSVELAGSETQYFGPGTRLLVL.

The table lists this clonotype with many counts. The chain has TRBV7-3 and TRBJ2-1, with TRBD2 as a possible D gene (7 bases). Germline CDR1 reads SGHTA; CDR2 reads FQGTGA. V lost 2 bases to trimming and J lost 9 bases, with 17 bases between them. The CDR3 is 15 amino acids. The CDR3 spells CASSLSTGGKSEQFF. CDR3 sequence (DNA): TGTGCCAGCAGCTTATCCACGGGGGGCAAGAGTGAGCAGTTCTTC.

This clonotype was detected many times. The gene calls are TRBV7-2 and TRBJ2-7; D may be TRBD1 or TRBD2 (5 bases each). This CDR3 has 12 residues. Germline CDR1 is SGHTA and CDR2 is FQGNSA. V was trimmed by 3 bases and J by 4 bases, leaving 7 bases between them. CDR3 DNA sequence: TGTGCCAGCAGCTTCTGGGGGTACGAGCAGTACTTC. It encodes CASSFWGYEQYF.

As DNA, the CDR3 is TGTGCCAGCAGCCTCGGACTAGTTTCCGGGGAGCTGTTTTTT. Translating it yields CASSLGLVSGELFF. The rearrangement links TRBV12-3 or TRBV12-4 to TRBJ2-2; 7 positions match TRBD2. The CDR3 length is 14 residues. V gave up 6 bases and J gave up 6 bases; unmatched junction bases: 7.

This clonotype was counted between two and nine times. The chain couples TRBV29-1 to TRBJ2-7; 7 nucleotides align to TRBD1. Unmatched junction bases numbered 12, after V lost 6 bases and J lost 1 base. This CDR3 region has 15 residues. Germline-derived CDR1 and CDR2 are SQVTM and ANQGSEA. CDR3 loop: CSVSGTARNSYEQYF. The CDR3 DNA sequence: TGCAGCGTCTCCGGGACAGCGAGGAATTCCTACGAGCAGTACTTC.

The chain combines TRBV13 with TRBJ2-7; possibly TRBD2 for D (6 bases). Trimming took off 4 bases at V and 10 bases at J, with 17 bases between the two ends. The CDR3 length is 13 residues. CDR1 and CDR2 from the germline V gene are PRHDT and FYEKMQ (reference sequence). The CDR3 reads CASSYRDSKSQYF. The CDR3 DNA sequence: TGTGCCAGCAGCTACCGGGACTCCAAGAGCCAGTACTTC.

This clonotype was seen a handful of times. The rearrangement joins TRBV20-1 to TRBJ1-2; possibly TRBD1 for D (5 bases). The CDR3 loop spans 13 amino acids. V was pared by 5 bases and J by 4 bases, with 14 bases between. Per the germline V gene, CDR1 is DFQATT and CDR2 is SNEGSKA (reference sequence). CDR3 bases: TGCAGTGCTCGAAGGGACGTCGGCTATGGCTACACCTTC. It translates to CSARRDVGYGYTF.

CDR3 sequence (DNA): TGTGCCAGCAGTTACGCCAAAGCACAAACTAGCGGAAACAATGAGCAGTTCTTC. Translating it yields CASSYAKAQTSGNNEQFF. The chain recombines TRBV6-5 with TRBJ2-1, with 8 bases lining up with TRBD2. Trimming at V came to 2 bases and at J to 5 bases, leaving 14 bases not matched to a gene. Per the germline V gene, CDR1 is MNHEY and CDR2 is SVGAGI. The CDR3 runs 18 residues.

This clonotype was detected a few times. The chain combines TRBV5-5 with TRBJ1-1; TRBD1 is a possible D gene (5 bases). This CDR3 is 13 amino acids long. V was pared by 4 bases and J by 3 bases, with 10 bases between. CDR1 SGHKS and CDR2 YYEKEE come from the germline V gene (reference sequence). The CDR3 coding sequence is TGTGCCAGCAGCCCGACAGCTTACACTGAAGCTTTCTTT. It translates to CASSPTAYTEAFF.

The gene calls are TRBV29-1 and TRBJ1-1; D is uncertain. From germline, CDR1 is SQVTM and CDR2 ANQGSEA. The length of the CDR3 is 12 residues. V was trimmed by 7 bases and J by 3 bases, leaving 12 bases between them. The DNA of the CDR3 is TGCAGCGGACTTACTAGGGACACTGAAGCTTTCTTT. Its protein product is CSGLTRDTEAFF.

The table lists this clonotype with many counts. The genes are TRBV10-3 and TRBJ1-5, with TRBD1 as a possible D gene (6 bases). The V and J ends lost 4 bases and 5 bases respectively, with 9 bases between them. CDR1 and CDR2 (germline): ENHRY, SYGVKD. The CDR3 has 13 amino acids. The CDR3 coding sequence is TGTGCCATCAGTGGGGCAGGGGATCAGCCCCAGCATTTT. Its protein product is CAISGAGDQPQHF.

This clonotype was counted ten times or more. The chain joins TRBV6-1 to TRBJ1-5; D is unclear. V lost 6 bases and J 3 bases, leaving 6 bases between the germline ends. The CDR3 covers 12 residues. The germline CDR1 and CDR2 sequences are MNHNS and SASEGT. DNA for the CDR3: TGTGCCAGCAGGTCGGTCAATCAGCCCCAGCATTTT. Its protein product is CASRSVNQPQHF.

This clonotype has a handful of counts. The J gene is TRBJ1-6, the V gene TRBV7-9; D gene unclear. This CDR3 comprises 12 residues. The germline V gene encodes CDR1 SEHNR and CDR2 FQNEAQ (reference sequence). Trimming left V 1 base short and J 13 bases short, with 8 bases between. CDR3 amino acids: CASSLGVAPLHF. For the CDR3, the DNA is TGTGCCAGCAGCTTAGGCGTAGCTCCCCTCCACTTT.

V gene TRBV21-1 combines with J gene TRBJ1-4. TRBV21-1 is designated a pseudogene. CDR3 size: 10 residues. CDR3 sequence (DNA): TGTGCCAGGCTTTCAGAAAAACTGTTTTTT. As protein: CARLSEKLFF.

The table lists this clonotype with a few counts. This rearrangement joins TRBV6-4 to TRBJ2-3, with D unclear. V lost 9 bases and J lost 0, with 4 bases in between. The CDR3 consists of 11 residues. Germline assignment: CDR1 MRHNA and CDR2 SNTAGT. The CDR3 sequence is CARVSTDTQYF. The CDR3, as DNA: TGTGCCAGGGTTAGCACAGATACGCAGTATTTT.

The gene calls are TRBV7-2 and TRBJ2-4; 8 bases line up with TRBD1. CDR1 is SGHTA, CDR2 FQGNSA, per germline. The CDR3 has 22 residues. The V and J ends lost 2 bases and 0 bases, in that order; junction bases with no gene match: 21. Here the CDR3 reads CASSLFNPSGGTINLAKNIQYF. For the CDR3, the DNA is TGTGCCAGCAGCTTATTTAATCCCTCAGGGGGCACCATAAACCTAGCCAAAAACATTCAGTACTTC.

This chain links TRBV20-1 with TRBJ2-3; 8 bases agree with TRBD1. The length of the CDR3 is 15 residues. Germline CDR1 is DFQATT and CDR2 is SNEGSKA (reference sequence). The V gene end was trimmed by 5 bases and the J gene end by 4 bases; junction bases not matched to a gene: 11. Here the CDR3 reads CSAPPSDRGADTQYF. The CDR3 DNA sequence: TGCAGTGCTCCCCCTTCAGACAGGGGCGCAGATACGCAGTATTTT.

This clonotype was picked up many times. The chain links TRBV7-2 to TRBJ2-1, with D uncertain. The germline CDR1 and CDR2 sequences are SGHTA and FQGNSA. The CDR3 is made up of 14 amino acids. The ends were cut back, 2 bases at V and 5 bases at J, with 10 bases in the middle. As DNA, the CDR3 is TGTGCCAGCAGCTTAAGCCTAAGGGACAATGAGCAGTTCTTC. As protein: CASSLSLRDNEQFF.

This clonotype was observed a handful of times. This sequence joins TRBV7-9 and TRBJ2-5; TRBD2 agrees at 7 bases. Germline loops: CDR1 SEHNR, CDR2 FQNEAQ (reference sequence). The CDR3 loop spans 16 amino acids. V lost 5 bases and J lost 0; bases outside the gene matches: 9. The CDR3 DNA reads TGTGCCAGCAGCCACCGGGGAGCGGGGTACCAAGAGACCCAGTACTTC. Its translation: CASSHRGAGYQETQYF.